Listed below are T cell receptor beta chains from one sample, sequenced in a study of blood T cell repertoires in COVID-19. TCRdb's copy holds only in-frame clones and misses some; the assay was immunoSEQ multiplex PCR. The repertoire holds roughly 250,000 clones, with approximately 85% as singletons. Sequencing was performed on PBMCs or T cells enriched from blood (not recorded which). These receptors were obtained from a woman aged 50 to 60 who had recovered from COVID-19. Both conserved end residues are part of each CDR3. The D gene is left open where the match is weak. Expanded clones are given a class, and other clones once, few, many or no size at all.

clone_size	v_call	j_call	d_call	cdr3_aa	cdr3_nt
few	TRBV27	TRBJ2-1	TRBD2	CASSLSIPRSLAGVSEQFF	TGTGCCAGCAGTTTATCGATCCCGAGGTCCTTAGCGGGAGTGAGTGAGCAGTTCTTC
-	TRBV7-3	TRBJ2-3	TRBD2	CASSLTSGGGDTQYF	TGTGCCAGCAGCCTCACTAGCGGGGGAGGAGATACGCAGTATTTT
-	TRBV7-7	TRBJ2-5	-	CASSLVDKETQYF	TGTGCTAGCAGCTTAGTAGATAAGGAGACCCAGTACTTC
-	TRBV7-2	TRBJ2-5	-	CASSLAGTQETQYF	TGTGCCAGCAGCTTAGCGGGGACTCAAGAGACCCAGTACTTC
-	TRBV28	TRBJ1-2	TRBD1	CASSFPGQGYYGYTF	TGTGCCAGCAGTTTTCCGGGACAGGGTTACTATGGCTACACCTTC
-	TRBV20-1	TRBJ2-7	-	CSASKGVYEQYF	TGCAGTGCTAGTAAGGGGGTTTACGAGCAGTACTTC
-	TRBV14	TRBJ1-1	-	CASSQTGLKAFF	TGTGCCAGCAGCCAAACAGGGCTGAAAGCTTTCTTT
-	TRBV5-6	TRBJ1-2	TRBD1	CASSQRPRQGIYGYTF	TGTGCCAGCAGCCAGAGACCGCGACAGGGTATCTATGGCTACACCTTC
-	TRBV7-6	TRBJ1-1	-	CASSLAQGLNTEAFF	TGTGCCAGCAGCTTAGCGCAGGGGTTGAACACTGAAGCTTTCTTT
-	TRBV7-9	TRBJ1-2	TRBD1	CASSLQGTGYTF	TGTGCCAGCAGCCTACAGGGGACGGGCTACACCTTC
-	TRBV19	TRBJ1-1	-	CASSIAQGMNTEAFF	TGTGCCAGTAGTATAGCACAGGGCATGAACACTGAAGCTTTCTTT
-	TRBV11-2	TRBJ1-1	-	CASSLPPSQGKTEAFF	TGTGCCAGCAGCTTACCGCCCTCTCAGGGGAAGACTGAAGCTTTCTTT
-	TRBV4-3	TRBJ1-1	-	CASSQVTAMNTEAFF	TGCGCCAGCAGCCAAGTGACAGCTATGAACACTGAAGCTTTCTTT
-	TRBV4-3	TRBJ2-7	TRBD2	CASSQDLAGGSYEQYF	TGCGCCAGCAGCCAAGATCTAGCGGGGGGCTCCTACGAGCAGTACTTC
-	TRBV19	TRBJ2-5	-	CASSIWGVGETQYF	TGTGCCAGTAGTATCTGGGGGGTAGGGGAGACCCAGTACTTC
-	TRBV18	TRBJ1-4	TRBD1	CASSPEGARGEKLFF	TGTGCCAGCTCACCGGAGGGGGCGCGTGGTGAAAAACTGTTTTTT
-	TRBV19	TRBJ2-6	TRBD1	CASSNTGGISGANVLTF	TGTGCCAGTAGTAACACAGGGGGAATCTCTGGGGCCAACGTCCTGACTTTC
-	TRBV19	TRBJ1-1	TRBD1	CASRRQGEAFF	TGTGCCAGTAGACGACAGGGGGAAGCTTTCTTT
-	TRBV6-5	TRBJ1-2	-	CASSYNRYGYTF	TGTGCCAGCAGTTACAATAGATATGGCTACACCTTC
-	TRBV18	TRBJ1-1	TRBD1	CASSLLKHRGDQAFF	TGTGCCAGCTCACTCCTAAAGCACAGGGGAGACCAAGCTTTCTTT
-	TRBV4-3	TRBJ1-2	-	CASSQDSYYGYTF	TGCGCCAGCAGCCAAGATTCGTACTATGGCTACACCTTC
-	TRBV7-8	TRBJ1-2	TRBD1	CASSLLPGQASIYGYTF	TGTGCCAGCAGCTTGTTGCCGGGACAGGCCTCTATCTATGGCTACACCTTC
-	TRBV18	TRBJ2-6	-	CASSPSSGANVLTF	TGTGCCAGCTCACCGAGCTCTGGGGCCAACGTCCTGACTTTC
-	TRBV15	TRBJ2-2	-	CATSRGNQGPGELFF	TGTGCCACCAGCAGAGGGAATCAGGGGCCCGGGGAGCTGTTTTTT
-	TRBV5-4	TRBJ2-5	-	CATIFQETQYF	TGTGCCACCATTTTCCAAGAGACCCAGTACTTC
-	TRBV7-2	TRBJ1-5	-	CASSRSFNDGPQHF	TGTGCCAGCAGCCGGTCCTTCAACGATGGGCCCCAGCATTTT
once	TRBV5-4	TRBJ2-7	TRBD2	CASSPLVGGESYEQYF	TGTGCCAGCAGCCCGCTGGTGGGGGGGGAATCCTACGAGCAGTACTTC
-	TRBV28	TRBJ2-2	TRBD2	CASRRLPGLDSTGELFF	TGTGCCAGCAGACGACTTCCGGGACTAGATTCCACCGGGGAGCTGTTTTTT
-	TRBV12-3/TRBV12-4	TRBJ2-7	-	CAVKYRDEQYF	TGTGCGGTCAAGTATCGCGACGAGCAGTACTTC
few	TRBV6-1	TRBJ1-2	TRBD1	CASSEAPGGNYGYTF	TGTGCCAGCAGTGAAGCACCAGGGGGCAACTATGGCTACACCTTC
-	TRBV27	TRBJ2-7	TRBD1	CASSLPGTGRLEQYF	TGTGCCAGCAGTTTACCCGGGACAGGGAGACTCGAGCAGTACTTC
-	TRBV11-3	TRBJ2-3	-	CASSLGTGNTQYF	TGTGCCAGCAGCTTAGGGACGGGAAATACGCAGTATTTT
-	TRBV28	TRBJ1-2	TRBD1	CASTMPGTGTSGYTF	TGTGCCAGCACCATGCCCGGGACAGGGACCAGTGGCTACACCTTC